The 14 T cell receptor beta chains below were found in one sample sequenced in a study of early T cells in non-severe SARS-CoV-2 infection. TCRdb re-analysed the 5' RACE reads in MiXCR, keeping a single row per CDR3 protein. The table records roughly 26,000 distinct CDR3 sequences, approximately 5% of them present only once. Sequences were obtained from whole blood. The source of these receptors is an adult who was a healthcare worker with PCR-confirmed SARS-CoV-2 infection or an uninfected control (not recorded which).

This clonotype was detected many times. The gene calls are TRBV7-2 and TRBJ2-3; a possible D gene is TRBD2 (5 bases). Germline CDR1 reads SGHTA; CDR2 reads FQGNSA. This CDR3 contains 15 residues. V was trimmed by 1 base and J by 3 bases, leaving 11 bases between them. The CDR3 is CASSLGPGGTDTQYF. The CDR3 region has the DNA TGTGCCAGCAGCTTAGGGCCCGGCGGGACAGATACGCAGTATTTT.

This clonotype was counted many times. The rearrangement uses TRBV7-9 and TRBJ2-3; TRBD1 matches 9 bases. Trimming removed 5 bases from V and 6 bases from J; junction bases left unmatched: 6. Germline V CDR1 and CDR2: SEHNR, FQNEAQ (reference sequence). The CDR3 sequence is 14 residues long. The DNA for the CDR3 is TGTGCCAGCAGCCGGGACAGGGCCCCGGATACGCAGTATTTT. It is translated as CASSRDRAPDTQYF.

The CDR3 DNA follows: TGTGCCAGCAGTGGGCCTAGCGGGGGGCCCACCGGGGAGCTGTTTTTT. It yields the protein CASSGPSGGPTGELFF. This chain joins TRBV6-6 and TRBJ2-2; 11 nucleotides line up with TRBD2. V was pared by 5 bases and J by 4 bases, with 6 bases of the junction left unmatched. The CDR3 runs to 16 residues. Germline assignment: CDR1 MNHNY and CDR2 SVGAGI (reference sequence).

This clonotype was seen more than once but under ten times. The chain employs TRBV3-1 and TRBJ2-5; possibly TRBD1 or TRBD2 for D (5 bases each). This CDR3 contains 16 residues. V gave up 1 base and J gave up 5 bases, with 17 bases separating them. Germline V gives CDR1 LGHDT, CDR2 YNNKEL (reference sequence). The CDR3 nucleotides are TGTGCCAGCAGCCAAGCGGGACCCCTGATTGGCGAGACCCAGTACTTC. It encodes CASSQAGPLIGETQYF.

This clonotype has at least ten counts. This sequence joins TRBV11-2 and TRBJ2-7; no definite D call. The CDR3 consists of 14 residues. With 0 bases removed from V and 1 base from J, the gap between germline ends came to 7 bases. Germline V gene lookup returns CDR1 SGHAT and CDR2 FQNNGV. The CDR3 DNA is TGTGCCAGCAGCTTAGAAACGGTATCCTACGAGCAGTACTTC. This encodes CASSLETVSYEQYF.

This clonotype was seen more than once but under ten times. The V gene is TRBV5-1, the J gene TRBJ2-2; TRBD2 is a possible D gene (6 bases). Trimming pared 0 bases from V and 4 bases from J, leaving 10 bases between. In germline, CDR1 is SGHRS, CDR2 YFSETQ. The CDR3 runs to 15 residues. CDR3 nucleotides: TGCGCCAGCAGCTTGGCCGGGGGTGGCACCGGGGAGCTGTTTTTT. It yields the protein CASSLAGGGTGELFF.

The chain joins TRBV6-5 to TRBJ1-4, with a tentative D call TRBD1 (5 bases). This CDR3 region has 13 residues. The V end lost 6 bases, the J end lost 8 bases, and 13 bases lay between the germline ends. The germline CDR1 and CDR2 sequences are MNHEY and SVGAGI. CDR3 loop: CASRGREGEKLFF. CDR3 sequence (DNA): TGTGCCAGCAGAGGGAGGGAGGGGGAAAAACTGTTTTTT.

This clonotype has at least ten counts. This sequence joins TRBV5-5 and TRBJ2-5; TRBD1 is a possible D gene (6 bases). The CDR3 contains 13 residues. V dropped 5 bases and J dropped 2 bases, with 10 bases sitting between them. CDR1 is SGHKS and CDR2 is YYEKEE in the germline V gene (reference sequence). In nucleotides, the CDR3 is TGTGCCAGCAGGCTGACAGGACAAGAGACCCAGTACTTC. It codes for CASRLTGQETQYF.

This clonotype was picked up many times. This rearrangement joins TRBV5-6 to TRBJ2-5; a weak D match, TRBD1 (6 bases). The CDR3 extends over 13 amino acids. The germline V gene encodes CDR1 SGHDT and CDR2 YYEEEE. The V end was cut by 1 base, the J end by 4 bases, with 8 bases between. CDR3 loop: CASSLNRVETQYF. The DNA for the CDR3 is TGTGCCAGCAGCTTGAACAGGGTAGAGACCCAGTACTTC.

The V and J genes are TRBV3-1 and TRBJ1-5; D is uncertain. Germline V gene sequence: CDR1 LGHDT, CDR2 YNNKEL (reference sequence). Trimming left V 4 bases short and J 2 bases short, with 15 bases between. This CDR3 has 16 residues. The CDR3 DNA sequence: TGTGCCAGCAGCCCTACTCAAGACGGGGGCAATCAGCCCCAGCATTTT. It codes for CASSPTQDGGNQPQHF. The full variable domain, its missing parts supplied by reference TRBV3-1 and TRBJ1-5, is DTAVSQTPKYLVTQMGNDKSIKCEQNLGHDTMYWYKQDSKKFLKIMFSYNNKELIINETVPNRFSPKSPDKAHLNLHINSLELGDSAVYFCASSPTQDGGNQPQHFGDGTRLSIL.

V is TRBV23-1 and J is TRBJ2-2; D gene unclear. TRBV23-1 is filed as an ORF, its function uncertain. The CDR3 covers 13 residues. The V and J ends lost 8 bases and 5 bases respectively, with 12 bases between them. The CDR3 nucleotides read TGCGCCAGCCCTATGAGGTGGACCGGGGAGCTGTTTTTT. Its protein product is CASPMRWTGELFF.

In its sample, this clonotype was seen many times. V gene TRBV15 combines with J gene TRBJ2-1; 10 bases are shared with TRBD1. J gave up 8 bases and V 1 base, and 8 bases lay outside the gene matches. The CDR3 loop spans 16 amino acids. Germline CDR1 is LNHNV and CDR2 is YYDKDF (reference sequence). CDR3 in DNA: TGTGCCACCAGCAGAGCCCCGGGACAGGGGACCGATGAGCAGTTCTTC. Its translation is CATSRAPGQGTDEQFF. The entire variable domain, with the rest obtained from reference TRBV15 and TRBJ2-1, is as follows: DAMVIQNPRYQVTQFGKPVTLSCSQTLNHNVMYWYQQKSSQAPKLLFHYYDKDFNNEADTPDNFQSRRPNTSFCFLDIRSPGLGDTAMYLCATSRAPGQGTDEQFFGPGTRLTVL.

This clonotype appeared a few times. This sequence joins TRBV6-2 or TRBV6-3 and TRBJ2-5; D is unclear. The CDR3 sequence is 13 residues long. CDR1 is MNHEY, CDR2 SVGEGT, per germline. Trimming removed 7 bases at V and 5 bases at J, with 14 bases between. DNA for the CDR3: TGTGCCAGCAAATTCGGCCGCTTTGAGACCCAGTACTTC. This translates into CASKFGRFETQYF.

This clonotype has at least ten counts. The CDR3 loop reads CAWSPSNTEAFF. The DNA of the CDR3 is TGTGCCTGGAGTCCCTCGAACACTGAAGCTTTCTTT. This rearrangement joins TRBV30 to TRBJ1-1; no firm D call. The CDR3 length is 12 residues. The germline V gene encodes CDR1 GTSNPN and CDR2 SVGIG (reference sequence). Between the trimmed V and J ends, which lost 2 bases and 1 base, there was a span of 5 bases.